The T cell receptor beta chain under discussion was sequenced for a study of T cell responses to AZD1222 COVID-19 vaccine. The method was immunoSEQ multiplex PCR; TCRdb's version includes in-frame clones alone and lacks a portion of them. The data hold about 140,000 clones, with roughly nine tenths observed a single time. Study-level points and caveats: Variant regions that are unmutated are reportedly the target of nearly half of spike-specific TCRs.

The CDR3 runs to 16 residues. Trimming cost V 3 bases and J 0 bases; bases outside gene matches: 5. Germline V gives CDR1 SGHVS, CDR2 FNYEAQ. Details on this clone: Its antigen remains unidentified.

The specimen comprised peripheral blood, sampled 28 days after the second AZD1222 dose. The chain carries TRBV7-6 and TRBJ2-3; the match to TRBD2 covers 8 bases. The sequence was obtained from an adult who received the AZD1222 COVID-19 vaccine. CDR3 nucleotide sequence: TGTGCCAGCAGCTTGGAGCGGGGGCCAAGCACAGATACGCAGTATTTT. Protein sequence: CASSLERGPSTDTQYF.